Listed here are 32 T cell receptor beta chains from one sample, sequenced in a study of CD8 T cells in Susac syndrome. The RNA, roughly 0.5 to 1 ug, was put through reverse transcription using random hexamers. TCRdb re-derived calls from the immunoSEQ multiplex PCR reads in MiXCR, one entry per CDR3 protein. This sample has 150,000 to 200,000 distinct CDR3 sequences, with roughly 94% found just once. The sequenced material came from CD4+ T cells from PBMCs. These receptor sequences come from a human donor with multiple sclerosis.

The V gene is TRBV29-1, the J gene TRBJ2-5; 8 nucleotides agree with TRBD1. CDR1 and CDR2 from the germline V gene are SQVTM and ANQGSEA. V lost 4 bases, J lost 5 bases, and 6 bases stayed unmatched. CDR3 length equals 13 residues. CDR3 region: CSVVTGVRETQYF. The CDR3 bases are TGCAGCGTTGTGACAGGGGTTCGTGAGACCCAGTACTTC.

This chain connects TRBV7-9 to TRBJ1-4; D unresolved. The CDR3 covers 16 residues. With 4 bases removed from V and 0 bases from J, the gap between germline ends came to 12 bases. The germline V gene has CDR1 SEHNR and CDR2 FQNEAQ (reference sequence). For the CDR3, the DNA is TGTGCCAGCAGCTCCCGAACACTAGCAACTAATGAAAAACTGTTTTTT. Protein product: CASSSRTLATNEKLFF.

The chain carries TRBV19 and TRBJ2-1, with D unclear. The CDR3 covers 15 residues. Germline V gene lookup returns CDR1 LNHDA and CDR2 SQIVND (reference sequence). Between the trimmed V and J ends, which lost 9 bases and 6 bases, there was a span of 21 bases. The CDR3 protein is CASQGSTTTSNEQFF. CDR3 DNA: TGTGCCAGCCAAGGCTCAACTACTACCTCCAATGAGCAGTTCTTC. Based on the CDR3 plus reference TRBV19 and TRBJ2-1, the full variable domain is DGGITQSPKYLFRKEGQNVTLSCEQNLNHDAMYWYRQDPGQGLRLIYYSQIVNDFQKGDIAEGYSVSREKKESFPLTVTSAQKNPTAFYLCASQGSTTTSNEQFFGPGTRLTVL.

The chain joins TRBV5-1 to TRBJ2-7; TRBD1 aligns across 8 bases. The germline CDR1 and CDR2 sequences are SGHRS and YFSETQ. V trimming: 5 bases; J trimming: 4 bases; junction bases outside the gene matches: 5. The length of the CDR3 is 13 residues. CDR3: CASRDRELYEQYF. In DNA, the CDR3 is TGCGCCAGCAGGGACAGGGAGTTATACGAGCAGTACTTC.

The chain recombines TRBV27 with TRBJ1-2; D is ambiguous. Germline V CDR1 and CDR2: MNHEY, SMNVEV (reference sequence). The CDR3 consists of 13 residues. The germline V and J ends were trimmed by 6 bases and 4 bases, with 12 bases remaining between them. The CDR3 sequence is CASSLEVGYGYTF. Written as DNA, the CDR3 is TGTGCCAGCAGCCTGGAGGTCGGCTATGGCTACACCTTC.

This clonotype appeared a single time. This sequence joins TRBV20-1 and TRBJ2-1; the match to TRBD2 covers 8 bases. This CDR3 comprises 13 residues. After removal of 7 bases from V and 6 bases from J, the junction contained 8 bases not matched to a gene. CDR1 DFQATT and CDR2 SNEGSKA come from the germline V gene (reference sequence). The CDR3 is CSVQWAGGNEQFF. CDR3 nucleotide sequence: TGCAGTGTCCAATGGGCGGGAGGCAATGAGCAGTTCTTC.

In its sample, this clonotype was seen once. V gene TRBV29-1 combines with J gene TRBJ2-5; 7 nucleotides agree with TRBD2. Trimming removed 4 bases from V and 1 base from J; junction bases left unmatched: 12. The CDR3 length is 16 residues. Germline V gene data show CDR1 as SQVTM and CDR2 as ANQGSEA. CDR3 DNA: TGCAGCGTTGGGGAGGGTAGGGTATCTTTCCAAGAGACCCAGTACTTC. This translates into CSVGEGRVSFQETQYF.

This chain links TRBV11-2 with TRBJ2-7; 10 bases are a match to TRBD1. Germline values: CDR1 SGHAT, CDR2 FQNNGV. V shed 6 bases and J 4 bases; nucleotides not matched to a gene: 9. The CDR3 runs to 15 residues. CDR3 nucleotides: TGTGCCAGCAGGGCTCCGGGACAGGGGACATACGAGCAGTACTTC. Translating gives CASRAPGQGTYEQYF.

This chain uses TRBV12-3 or TRBV12-4 with TRBJ2-3, with D hard to call. The CDR3 is made up of 13 amino acids. Between the trimmed V and J ends, which lost 6 bases and 1 base, there was a span of 8 bases. Here the CDR3 reads CASSSRGTDTQYF. CDR3 bases: TGTGCCAGCAGCTCCCGGGGCACAGATACGCAGTATTTT.

The chain's CDR3 is CASSFGREQSYTF. DNA for the CDR3: TGTGCCAGCAGTTTTGGGCGGGAGCAGTCATACACCTTC. The chain combines TRBV28 with TRBJ1-2, with D uncertain. This CDR3 comprises 13 residues. The germline V gene has CDR1 MDHEN and CDR2 SYDVKM. The V end was cut by 3 bases, the J end by 11 bases, with 16 bases between.

This chain joins TRBV30 and TRBJ2-5, with D perhaps matching TRBD2 (5 bases). Trimming left V 0 bases short and J 1 base short, with 12 bases between. The CDR3 contains 15 residues. The germline V gene has CDR1 GTSNPN and CDR2 SVGIG (reference sequence). Written as DNA, the CDR3 is TGTGCCTGGAGTGTAGGCAGACGGGGCCAAGAGACCCAGTACTTC. Amino acid sequence: CAWSVGRRGQETQYF.

CDR3 loop: CASSDRYSNQPQHF. The CDR3 nucleotides read TGTGCCAGCAGTGACAGGTATTCGAATCAGCCCCAGCATTTT. The chain joins TRBV2 to TRBJ1-5; D uncertain. This CDR3 is built from 14 residues. Per germline, CDR1 SNHLY and CDR2 FYNNEI. V was pared by 3 bases and J by 4 bases, with 10 bases between. The full variable domain, with the rest looked up from reference TRBV2 and TRBJ1-5, is EPEVTQTPSHQVTQMGQEVILRCVPISNHLYFYWYRQILGQKVEFLVSFYNNEISEKSEIFDDQFSVERPDGSNFTLKIRSTKLEDSAMYFCASSDRYSNQPQHFGDGTRLSIL.

The J gene is TRBJ2-1, the V gene TRBV3-1; TRBD2 agrees at 10 bases. V lost 3 bases, J lost 4 bases, and 3 bases stayed unmatched. The CDR3 is 15 amino acids. Germline CDR1 is LGHDT and CDR2 is YNNKEL (reference sequence). The CDR3 sequence: CASSQGAGGYNEQFF. CDR3 nucleotides: TGTGCCAGCAGCCAGGGAGCGGGAGGGTACAATGAGCAGTTCTTC.

This clonotype has just one count. The chain couples TRBV12-3 or TRBV12-4 to TRBJ2-1; 9 positions match TRBD2. The CDR3 length is 17 residues. Trimming at V came to 4 bases and at J to 1 base, leaving 8 bases not matched to a gene. The CDR3 region has the DNA TGTGCCAGCAGTTCGTCTAGCGGGATTGGGTCCTACAATGAGCAGTTCTTC. Amino acids: CASSSSSGIGSYNEQFF.

This rearrangement joins TRBV18 to TRBJ1-1; possibly TRBD1 for D (5 bases). The V end lost 4 bases, the J end lost 1 base, and 10 bases lay between the germline ends. The germline gives CDR1 KGHSH, CDR2 LQKENI. This CDR3 region has 14 residues. Written as DNA, the CDR3 is TGTGCCAGCTCACAAGGGGCGGGGAACACTGAAGCTTTCTTT. Translating it yields CASSQGAGNTEAFF. The whole variable domain, remainder taken from reference TRBV18 and TRBJ1-1, is NAGVMQNPRHLVRRRGQEARLRCSPMKGHSHVYWYRQLPEEGLKFMVYLQKENIIDESGMPKERFSAEFPKEGPSILRIQQVVRGDSAAYFCASSQGAGNTEAFFGQGTRLTVV.

CDR3 loop: CASSLRSGKGLYEQYF. DNA for the CDR3: TGTGCCAGCAGCTTACGTAGCGGGAAGGGGCTCTACGAGCAGTACTTC. J is TRBJ2-7 and V is TRBV5-4, with TRBD2 identical over 8 bases. The CDR3 has 16 residues. V was clipped by 2 bases and J by 3 bases; unmatched bases: 10. Germline V gene lookup returns CDR1 SGHNT and CDR2 YYREEE (reference sequence). The complete variable domain, with remaining parts taken from reference TRBV5-4 and TRBJ2-7, reads ETGVTQSPTHLIKTRGQQVTLRCSSQSGHNTVSWYQQALGQGPQFIFQYYREEENGRGNFPPRFSGLQFPNYSSELNVNALELDDSALYLCASSLRSGKGLYEQYFGPGTRLTVT.

This clonotype was counted a single time. The chain couples TRBV5-6 to TRBJ1-2; D may be TRBD1 (5 bases). Trimming removed 6 bases at V and 2 bases at J, with 17 bases between. The CDR3 contains 15 residues. CDR1 SGHDT and CDR2 YYEEEE come from the germline V gene. The CDR3 sequence: CASIENGGTNYGYTF. In DNA form, the CDR3 reads TGTGCCAGCATAGAAAACGGGGGGACGAACTATGGCTACACCTTC.

This clonotype has only one observation. The V and J genes are TRBV29-1 and TRBJ2-3; 9 nucleotides align to TRBD2. Germline V CDR1 and CDR2: SQVTM, ANQGSEA. CDR3 length: 13 amino acids. V dropped 7 bases and J dropped 2; count of bases not matched to a gene: 4. This CDR3 is CSGASGTTDTQYF. The CDR3 bases are TGCAGCGGGGCTAGCGGGACCACAGATACGCAGTATTTT.

This chain joins TRBV29-1 and TRBJ2-6; 7 bases are shared with TRBD2. Germline V gives CDR1 SQVTM, CDR2 ANQGSEA. J lost 0 bases, V lost 4 bases, and 6 bases had no gene match. The CDR3 loop spans 16 amino acids. The CDR3 nucleotides read TGCAGCGTTGTGGGGACTACAGACTCTGGGGCCAACGTCCTGACTTTC. Protein product: CSVVGTTDSGANVLTF.

This clonotype has only one observation. The chain joins TRBV6-5 to TRBJ2-4; unclear D gene. Germline V lookup: CDR1 MNHEY, CDR2 SVGAGI. V was trimmed by 4 bases and J by 3 bases, leaving 7 bases between them. The CDR3 covers 13 residues. This CDR3 is CASSSGDKNIQYF. CDR3 in DNA: TGTGCCAGCAGTTCCGGAGACAAAAACATTCAGTACTTC.

This sequence joins TRBV30 and TRBJ2-7; 10 bases fit TRBD1. The CDR3 is made up of 16 amino acids. Looked up from germline, CDR1 is GTSNPN and CDR2 is SVGIG (reference sequence). J lost 3 bases, V lost 0 bases, and 8 bases had no gene match. The CDR3 loop reads CAWSVRGQGRGYEQYF. In DNA form, the CDR3 reads TGTGCCTGGAGTGTACGGGGACAGGGGAGAGGCTACGAGCAGTACTTC.

The chain uses TRBV5-1 and TRBJ2-3; 7 bases are a match to TRBD1. Per germline, CDR1 SGHRS and CDR2 YFSETQ. J lost 3 bases, V lost 1 base, and 8 bases had no gene match. The CDR3 extends over 16 amino acids. CDR3 amino acids: CASSLFPGQSTDTQYF. DNA for the CDR3: TGCGCCAGCAGCTTGTTCCCGGGACAGTCAACAGATACGCAGTATTTT.

The V call is TRBV30, the J call TRBJ2-3, with 8 bases lining up with TRBD1. This CDR3 region has 14 residues. Germline trimming cut 0 bases from V and 1 base from J; bases unmatched to any gene: 0. Germline loops: CDR1 GTSNPN, CDR2 SVGIG (reference sequence). In DNA form, the CDR3 reads TGTGCCTGGAGTGTGGGACAGGGCACAGATACGCAGTATTTT. Its translation: CAWSVGQGTDTQYF.

V usage is TRBV7-9 and J usage is TRBJ2-7, with a tentative D call TRBD1 (5 bases). The CDR3 spans 14 residues. CDR1 and CDR2 (germline): SEHNR, FQNEAQ (reference sequence). Trimming took 2 bases from V and 5 from J, leaving 13 bases between them. CDR3 in DNA: TGTGCCAGCAGCTTAAGTTCAGGGTGGCACGAGCAGTACTTC. This encodes CASSLSSGWHEQYF.

The sample holds one count of this clonotype. The gene calls are TRBV28 and TRBJ1-1, with a tentative D call TRBD1 (5 bases). Trimming shortened V by 3 bases and J by 3 bases, and 14 bases separated the two germline ends. The CDR3 is made up of 15 amino acids. From germline, CDR1 is MDHEN and CDR2 SYDVKM. The CDR3 is CASSFIMGGYTEAFF. CDR3 bases: TGTGCCAGCAGTTTTATCATGGGGGGGTACACTGAAGCTTTCTTT.

This chain uses TRBV5-1 with TRBJ2-5; 12 nucleotides agree with TRBD2. The V gene's germline CDR1 is SGHRS and CDR2 YFSETQ. The length of the CDR3 is 16 residues. Losses at the gene ends were 0 bases for V and 5 bases for J; bases not matched to a gene: 5. The CDR3 protein is CASSLGGLAGRETQYF. CDR3 DNA sequence: TGCGCCAGCAGCTTGGGAGGACTAGCGGGAAGGGAGACCCAGTACTTC.

The V and J genes are TRBV29-1 and TRBJ1-4, with unresolved D. V was cut by 5 bases and J by 3 bases, with 13 bases left in between. Germline CDR1 SQVTM, CDR2 ANQGSEA. The CDR3 contains 14 residues. The CDR3 loop is CSVPYGWPNEKLFF. The DNA for the CDR3 is TGCAGCGTTCCCTACGGCTGGCCTAATGAAAAACTGTTTTTT.

This clonotype is a singleton in its sample. The rearrangement uses TRBV24-1 and TRBJ1-5; D call uncertain. In germline, CDR1 is KGHDR, CDR2 SFDVKD. This CDR3 has 12 amino acids. Trimming removed 6 bases from V and 3 bases from J, with 5 bases in between. CDR3 sequence reads: CATSRNNQPQHF. CDR3 DNA: TGTGCCACCAGTCGGAACAATCAGCCCCAGCATTTT.

The chain links TRBV3-1 to TRBJ2-5; possibly TRBD2 for D (6 bases). V shed 2 bases and J shed 5 bases, with 15 bases lying between them. Germline assignment: CDR1 LGHDT and CDR2 YNNKEL (reference sequence). This CDR3 has 15 amino acids. The CDR3 sequence is CASSQRRDGGETQYF. The CDR3 DNA sequence: TGTGCCAGCAGCCAACGGCGGGACGGTGGGGAGACCCAGTACTTC.

The chain couples TRBV29-1 to TRBJ2-5; 14 bases match TRBD2. The CDR3 sequence is 17 residues long. Unmatched junction bases numbered 8, after V lost 0 bases and J lost 5 bases. Germline lookup yields CDR1 SQVTM and CDR2 ANQGSEA. CDR3 loop: CSVEDGGTSGSAETQYF. CDR3 coding DNA: TGCAGCGTTGAAGATGGGGGGACTAGCGGGAGTGCGGAGACCCAGTACTTC.

This sequence joins TRBV5-4 and TRBJ2-7; no clear D. CDR1 SGHNT and CDR2 YYREEE come from the germline V gene (reference sequence). V lost 0 bases and J lost 7, with 20 bases in between. The CDR3 consists of 16 residues. CDR3 sequence reads: CASSLAGGSFLWEQYF. The DNA for the CDR3 is TGTGCCAGCAGCTTGGCCGGTGGATCTTTCCTATGGGAGCAGTACTTC.

V usage is TRBV29-1 and J usage is TRBJ1-4; TRBD1 might be the D (6 bases). Deletions cut 2 bases from V and 8 bases from J, with 12 bases between. The germline V gene encodes CDR1 SQVTM and CDR2 ANQGSEA. The CDR3 has 13 residues. CDR3 protein: CSVEQGLGEKLFF. The CDR3 nucleotides are TGCAGCGTTGAACAGGGGTTGGGGGAAAAACTGTTTTTT.